This T cell receptor beta chain was obtained from a study of cytomegalovirus exposure and HLA in healthy donors. Both 60 Vbeta primers and 13 Jbeta primers went into the PCR. TCRdb's copy holds only in-frame clones and misses some; the assay was immunoSEQ multiplex PCR. The sample lists roughly 190,000 clones, 77% occurring once. The CDR3 contains 14 residues. V dropped 4 bases and J dropped 4; count of bases not matched to a gene: 6. Per germline, CDR1 SGHTS and CDR2 YDEGEE. This sequence joins TRBV5-8 and TRBJ2-5, with 8 nucleotides matching TRBD1. Sequenced material: PBMCs. This clonotype was obtained from a female donor in good health and CMV-seronegative. CDR3 nucleotide sequence: TGTGCCAGCAGCCATATTACAGGGGGAGAGACCCAGTACTTC. Translated: CASSHITGGETQYF. Full variable domain (missing parts from reference TRBV5-8 and TRBJ2-5): EAGVTQSPTHLIKTRGQQATLRCSPISGHTSVYWYQQALGLGLQFLLWYDEGEERNRGNFPPRFSGRQFPNYSSELNVNALELEDSALYLCASSHITGGETQYFGPGTRLLVL.